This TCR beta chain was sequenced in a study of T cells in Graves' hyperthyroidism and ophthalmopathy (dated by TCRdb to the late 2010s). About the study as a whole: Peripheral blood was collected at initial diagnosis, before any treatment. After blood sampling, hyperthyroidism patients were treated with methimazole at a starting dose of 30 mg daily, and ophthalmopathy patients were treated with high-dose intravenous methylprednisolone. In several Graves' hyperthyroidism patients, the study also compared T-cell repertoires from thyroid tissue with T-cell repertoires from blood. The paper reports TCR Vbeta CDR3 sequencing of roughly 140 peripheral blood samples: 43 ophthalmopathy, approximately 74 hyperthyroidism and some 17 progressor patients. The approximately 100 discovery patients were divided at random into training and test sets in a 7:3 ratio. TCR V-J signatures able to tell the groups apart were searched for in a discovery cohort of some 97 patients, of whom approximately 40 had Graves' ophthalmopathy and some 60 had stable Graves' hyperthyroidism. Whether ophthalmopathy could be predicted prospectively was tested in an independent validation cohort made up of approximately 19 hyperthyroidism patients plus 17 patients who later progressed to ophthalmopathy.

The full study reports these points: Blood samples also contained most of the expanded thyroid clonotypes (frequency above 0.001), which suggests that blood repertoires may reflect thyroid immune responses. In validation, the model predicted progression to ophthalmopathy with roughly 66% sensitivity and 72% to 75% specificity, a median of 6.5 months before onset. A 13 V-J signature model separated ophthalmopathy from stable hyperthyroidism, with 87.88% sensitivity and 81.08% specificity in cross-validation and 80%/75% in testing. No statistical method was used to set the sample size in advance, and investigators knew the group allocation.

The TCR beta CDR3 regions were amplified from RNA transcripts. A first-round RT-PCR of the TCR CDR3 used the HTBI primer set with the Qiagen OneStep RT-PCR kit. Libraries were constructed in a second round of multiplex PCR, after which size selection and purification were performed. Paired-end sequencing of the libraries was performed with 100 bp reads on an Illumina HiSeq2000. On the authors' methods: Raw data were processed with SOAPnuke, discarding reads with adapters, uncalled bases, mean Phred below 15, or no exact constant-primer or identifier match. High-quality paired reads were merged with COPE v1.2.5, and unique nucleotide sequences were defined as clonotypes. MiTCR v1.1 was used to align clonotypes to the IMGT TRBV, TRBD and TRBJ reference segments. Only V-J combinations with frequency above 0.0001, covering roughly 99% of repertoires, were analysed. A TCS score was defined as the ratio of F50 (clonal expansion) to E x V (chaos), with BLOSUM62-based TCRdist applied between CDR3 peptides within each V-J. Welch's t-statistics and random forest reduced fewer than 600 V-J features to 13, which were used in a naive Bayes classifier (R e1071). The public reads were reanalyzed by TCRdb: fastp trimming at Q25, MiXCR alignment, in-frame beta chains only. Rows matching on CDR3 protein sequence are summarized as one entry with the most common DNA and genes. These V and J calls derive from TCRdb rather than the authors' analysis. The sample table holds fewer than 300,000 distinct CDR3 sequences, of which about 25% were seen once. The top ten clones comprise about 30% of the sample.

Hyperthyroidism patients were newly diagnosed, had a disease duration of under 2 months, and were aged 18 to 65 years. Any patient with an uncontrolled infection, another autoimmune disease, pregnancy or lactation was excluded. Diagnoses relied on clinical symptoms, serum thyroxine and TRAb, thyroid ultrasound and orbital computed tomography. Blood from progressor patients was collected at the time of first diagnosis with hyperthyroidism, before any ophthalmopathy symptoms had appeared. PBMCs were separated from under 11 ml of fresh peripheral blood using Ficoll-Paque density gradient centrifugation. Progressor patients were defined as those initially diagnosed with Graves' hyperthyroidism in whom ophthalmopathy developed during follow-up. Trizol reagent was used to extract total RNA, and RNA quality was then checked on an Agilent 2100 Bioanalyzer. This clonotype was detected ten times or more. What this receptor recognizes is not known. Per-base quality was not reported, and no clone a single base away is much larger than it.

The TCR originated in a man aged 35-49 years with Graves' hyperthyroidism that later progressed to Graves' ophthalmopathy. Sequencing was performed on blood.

DNA sequence: TGTGCCAGCAGTTACGGGCAGGAAGAGACCCAGTACTTC. The encoded protein is CASSYGQEETQYF. The chain is assembled from TRBV6-5 and TRBJ2-5, with the D gene too uncertain to name. The germline ends are 7 bases apart after V is trimmed by 2 bases and J by 3 bases. The germline V gene provides CDR1 MNHEY and CDR2 SVGAGI. The CDR3 runs 13 amino acids, cysteine and phenylalanine included. Only the CDR3 region is kept as DNA, spanning 39 bases read in frame from base 1.